The entry that follows covers one T cell receptor (beta chain) sequence. With 5 bases removed from V and 5 bases from J, the gap between germline ends came to 9 bases. There are 11 residues in the CDR3. In germline, CDR1 is DFQATT, CDR2 SNEGSKA (reference sequence). This sample stems from a study of T cell changes during pregnancy in multiple sclerosis. The data were produced by immunoSEQ multiplex PCR, yet TCRdb's version contains in-frame clones alone and is incomplete. The top ten clones hold roughly 1.2% of a sample with about 100,000 clones, more than 80% of them seen once. The sequence was obtained from a female donor with multiple sclerosis, enrolled in a pregnancy study. The genes are TRBV20-1 and TRBJ2-5, with D perhaps matching TRBD2 (5 bases). Sequencing used peripheral blood, obtained in the second trimester of pregnancy. CDR3 amino acids: CSAGLVETQYF. For the CDR3, the DNA is TGCAGTGCTGGACTCGTGGAGACCCAGTACTTC.